Detailed here is one T cell receptor beta chain. Its antigen is undetermined. The method was immunoSEQ multiplex PCR; TCRdb's version includes in-frame clones alone and lacks a portion of them. The repertoire includes about 32,000 clones, 80% of them detected once, and nearly 3.5% sits in the top ten. Described time point: after neoadjuvant nivolumab, at surgical resection. This sample was taken from a study of neoadjuvant anti-PD-1 for oral cavity cancer. At the level of the study: Most patients had three to four biweekly doses of 3 mg/kg nivolumab before resection.

Overall study results and limits: Pretreatment Treg/Th17 ratio correlated inversely with post-treatment tumor clonality.

Germline V CDR1 and CDR2: LNHDA, SQIVND (reference sequence). The CDR3 covers 14 residues. Germline trimming cut 5 bases from V and 4 bases from J; bases unmatched to any gene: 6. This sample comprised PBMCs, obtained after nivolumab (anti-PD-1) treatment. This chain connects TRBV19 to TRBJ1-1; 8 bases map to TRBD1. This receptor was obtained from a person aged 40 to 85 with oral cavity squamous cell carcinoma. Here the CDR3 DNA reads TGTGCCAGTAGTCCCGACAGGGGATTCACTGAAGCTTTCTTT. Translated, it gives CASSPDRGFTEAFF.